This TCR beta chain was identified in a study of T cells in localized non-small cell lung cancer. General study results and limits: Uninvolved adjacent lung had higher T cell clonality than tumor and all other tissues. Among blood samples, higher T cell density accompanied longer overall survival.

The CDR3 is 13 residues long. V was pared by 6 bases and J by 4 bases, with 13 bases between. Per the germline V gene, CDR1 is MNHEY and CDR2 is SMNVEV (reference sequence). With regard to this clone: Its specificity is not known.

Profiling relied on immunoSEQ multiplex PCR, and the TCRdb table lists in-frame clones only, not all of them. Here the sample spans 75,000 to 80,000 clones, approximately 90% being singletons. Sequenced material: peripheral blood, taken before any cancer treatment. The source is a woman aged 40 to 75 with stage I squamous cell lung carcinoma. The rearrangement joins TRBV27 to TRBJ2-7; possibly TRBD1 for D (5 bases). The CDR3 loop is CASSWVQGYEQYF. The CDR3 nucleotides are TGTGCCAGCAGCTGGGTCCAGGGTTACGAGCAGTACTTC.